This T cell receptor beta chain was identified in a study of blood T cell repertoires in COVID-19. On the study more broadly: The samples span acute and convalescent COVID-19 from the United States, Italy and Spain. Sample material is recorded as cDNA or gDNA derived from T cells, B-cell-depleted T cells, or PBMCs.

Authors' methods: Reference gene primer amplification yielded estimated nucleated cell counts. The method was immunoSEQ multiplex PCR; TCRdb's version includes in-frame clones alone and lacks a portion of them. V and J calls and clone size follow that table, whereas D and trimming were derived from the DNA. The data contain 250,000 to 300,000 clones, just over 85% of them seen just once; the ten biggest clones take up around 2.9%. V trimming: 8 bases; J trimming: 0 bases; junction bases outside the gene matches: 7. The CDR3 loop spans 14 amino acids. Germline-derived CDR1 and CDR2 are MNHEY and SVGAGI.

This clonotype was sampled from a woman aged 25 to 39 with active or convalescent COVID-19. The chain is built from TRBV6-5 and TRBJ2-7; TRBD2 matches at 7 bases. The sample was peripheral blood. Here the CDR3 DNA reads TGTGCCAGCGCCGGGCCTAGCGGCTCCTACGAGCAGTACTTC. This sequence encodes CASAGPSGSYEQYF.